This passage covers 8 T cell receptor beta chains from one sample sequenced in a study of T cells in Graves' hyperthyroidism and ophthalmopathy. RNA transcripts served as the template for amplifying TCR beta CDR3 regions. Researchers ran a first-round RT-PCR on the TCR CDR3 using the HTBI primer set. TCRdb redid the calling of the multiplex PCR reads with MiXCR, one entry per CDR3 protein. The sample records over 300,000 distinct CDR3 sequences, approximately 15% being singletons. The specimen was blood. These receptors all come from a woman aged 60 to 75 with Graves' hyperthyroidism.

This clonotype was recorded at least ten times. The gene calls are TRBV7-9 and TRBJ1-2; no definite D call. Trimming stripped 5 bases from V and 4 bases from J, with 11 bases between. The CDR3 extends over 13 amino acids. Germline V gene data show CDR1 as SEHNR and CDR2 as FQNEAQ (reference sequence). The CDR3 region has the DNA TGTGCCAGCAGCCGAGACGCCGTCTATGGCTACACCTTC. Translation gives CASSRDAVYGYTF.

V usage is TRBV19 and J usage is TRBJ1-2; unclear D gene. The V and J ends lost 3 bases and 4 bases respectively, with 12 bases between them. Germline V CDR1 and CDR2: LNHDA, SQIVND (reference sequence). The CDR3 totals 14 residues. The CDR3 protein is CASSIGRVSYGYTF. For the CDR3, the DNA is TGTGCCAGTAGTATCGGTCGGGTCAGCTATGGCTACACCTTC.

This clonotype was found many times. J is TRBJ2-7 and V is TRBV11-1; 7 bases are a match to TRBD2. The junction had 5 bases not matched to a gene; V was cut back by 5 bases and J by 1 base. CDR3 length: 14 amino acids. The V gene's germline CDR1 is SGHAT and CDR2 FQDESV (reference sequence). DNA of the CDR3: TGTGCCAGCAGCCGGACTAGAAATTCCTACGAGCAGTACTTC. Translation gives CASSRTRNSYEQYF.

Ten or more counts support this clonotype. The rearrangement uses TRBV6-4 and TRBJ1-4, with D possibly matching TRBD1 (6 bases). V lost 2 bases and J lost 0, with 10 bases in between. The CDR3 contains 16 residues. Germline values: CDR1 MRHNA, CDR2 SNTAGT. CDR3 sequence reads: CASSDGQNATNEKLFF. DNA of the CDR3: TGTGCCAGCAGTGACGGACAGAACGCAACTAATGAAAAACTGTTTTTT.

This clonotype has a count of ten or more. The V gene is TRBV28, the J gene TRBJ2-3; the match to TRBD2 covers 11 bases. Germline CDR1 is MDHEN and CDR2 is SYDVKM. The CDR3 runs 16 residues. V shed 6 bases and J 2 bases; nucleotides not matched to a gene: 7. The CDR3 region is CASSDSGRASTDTQYF. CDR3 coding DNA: TGTGCCAGCAGCGATAGCGGGAGGGCGTCCACAGATACGCAGTATTTT.

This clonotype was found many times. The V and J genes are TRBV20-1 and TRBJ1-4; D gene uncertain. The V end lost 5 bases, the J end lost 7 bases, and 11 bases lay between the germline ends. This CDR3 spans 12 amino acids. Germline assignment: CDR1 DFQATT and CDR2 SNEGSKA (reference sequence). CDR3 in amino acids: CSAPQIGEKLFF. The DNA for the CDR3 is TGCAGTGCTCCTCAAATAGGTGAAAAACTGTTTTTT.

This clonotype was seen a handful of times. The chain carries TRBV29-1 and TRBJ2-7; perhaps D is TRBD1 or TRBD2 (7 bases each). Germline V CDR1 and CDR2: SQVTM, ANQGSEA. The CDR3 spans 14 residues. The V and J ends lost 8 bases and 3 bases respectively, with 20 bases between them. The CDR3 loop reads CSSLGAGGDYEQYF. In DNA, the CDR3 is TGCAGCTCATTGGGGGCAGGGGGGGACTACGAGCAGTACTTC.

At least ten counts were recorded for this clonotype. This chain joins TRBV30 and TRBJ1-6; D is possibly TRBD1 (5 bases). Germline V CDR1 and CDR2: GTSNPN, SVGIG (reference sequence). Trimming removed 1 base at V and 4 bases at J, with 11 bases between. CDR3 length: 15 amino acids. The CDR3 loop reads CAWSEGEGYNSPLHF. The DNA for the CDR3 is TGTGCCTGGAGTGAAGGGGAAGGATATAATTCACCCCTCCACTTT.